Below, 2 T cell receptor beta chains from the same sample are listed, as sequenced in a study of cytomegalovirus exposure and HLA in healthy donors. 60 Vbeta and 13 Jbeta primers were used in PCR. Produced via immunoSEQ multiplex PCR; TCRdb's table is partial and in-frame only. The sample contains about 120,000 clones, about 79% of which appear only once. Sequenced material: PBMCs. The receptor set was obtained from a man younger than 35 in good health and CMV-seronegative.

The chain uses TRBV28 and TRBJ2-7; D may be TRBD2 (6 bases). Germline CDR1 MDHEN, CDR2 SYDVKM. The germline V and J ends were trimmed by 4 bases and 2 bases, with 15 bases remaining between them. The CDR3 length is 15 residues. The CDR3 DNA reads TGTGCCAGCAGTTCCGGAGCGGGTAGCCCCTACGAGCAGTACGTC. It yields the protein CASSSGAGSPYEQYV.

V is TRBV9 and J is TRBJ1-1, with D possibly matching TRBD1 (5 bases). Germline values: CDR1 SGDLS, CDR2 YYNGEE. V was pared by 2 bases and J by 0 bases, with 17 bases between. CDR3 length: 17 residues. The CDR3 loop is CASSVGTFNSLNTEAFF. Written as DNA, the CDR3 is TGTGCCAGCAGCGTCGGGACTTTCAATAGCCTGAACACTGAAGCTTTCTTT.